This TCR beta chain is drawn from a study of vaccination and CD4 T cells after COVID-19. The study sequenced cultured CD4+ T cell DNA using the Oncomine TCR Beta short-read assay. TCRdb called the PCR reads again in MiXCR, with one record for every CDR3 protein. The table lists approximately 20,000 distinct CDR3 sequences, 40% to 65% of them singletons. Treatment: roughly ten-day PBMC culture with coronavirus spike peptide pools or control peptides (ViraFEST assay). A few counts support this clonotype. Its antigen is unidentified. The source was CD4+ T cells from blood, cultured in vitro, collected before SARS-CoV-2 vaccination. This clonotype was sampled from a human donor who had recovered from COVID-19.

CDR3 in amino acids: CASSMGRMLNTEAFF. In nucleotides, the CDR3 is TGTGCCAGCAGCATGGGACGGATGTTGAACACTGAAGCTTTCTTT. The genes are TRBV7-9 and TRBJ1-1, with D perhaps matching TRBD1 (5 bases). V was pared by 5 bases and J by 0 bases, with 13 bases between. Per germline, CDR1 SEHNR and CDR2 FQNEAQ (reference sequence). This CDR3 region has 15 residues.